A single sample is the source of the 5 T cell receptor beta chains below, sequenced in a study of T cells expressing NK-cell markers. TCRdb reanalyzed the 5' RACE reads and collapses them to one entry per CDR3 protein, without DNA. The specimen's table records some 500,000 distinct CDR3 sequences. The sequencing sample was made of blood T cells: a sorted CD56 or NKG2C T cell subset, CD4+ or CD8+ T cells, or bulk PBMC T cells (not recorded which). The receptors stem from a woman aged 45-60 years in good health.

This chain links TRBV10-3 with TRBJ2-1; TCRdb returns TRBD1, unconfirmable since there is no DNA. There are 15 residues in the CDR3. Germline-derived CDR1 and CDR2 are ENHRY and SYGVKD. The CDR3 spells CAISGRTGGSNEQFF.

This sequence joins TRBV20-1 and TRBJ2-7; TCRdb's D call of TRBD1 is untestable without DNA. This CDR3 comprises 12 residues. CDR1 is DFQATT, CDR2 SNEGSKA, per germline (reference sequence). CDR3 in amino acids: CSARGTGEEQYF.

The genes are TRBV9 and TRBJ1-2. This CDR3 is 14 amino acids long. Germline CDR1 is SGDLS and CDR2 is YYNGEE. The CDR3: CASSVGRINYGYTF.

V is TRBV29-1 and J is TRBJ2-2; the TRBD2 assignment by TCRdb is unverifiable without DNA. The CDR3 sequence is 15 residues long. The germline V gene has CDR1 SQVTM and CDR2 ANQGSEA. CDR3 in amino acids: CSGTSGRGNTGELFF.

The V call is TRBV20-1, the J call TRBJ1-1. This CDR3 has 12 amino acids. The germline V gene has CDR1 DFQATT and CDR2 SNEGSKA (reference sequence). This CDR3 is CSASGWDTEAFF.